These T cell receptor beta chains were read from a single sample in a study of shared clonotypes between healthy human individuals. Generated by immunoSEQ multiplex PCR, the TCRdb table keeps only in-frame clones and is missing some. The sample holds over 1.4 million clones, roughly 96% seen once. Sequences were obtained from naive CD4+ T cells sorted from blood. The receptors come from a man aged 30 to 39 in good health. CDR3s include the opening cysteine and the closing phenylalanine or tryptophan. A D gene is named only where the DNA matches it firmly. Clone size is shown for a subset of rows, as once, few, many or a class of expanded clone.

abundance,d_gene,v_gene,j_gene,CDR3nt,CDR3aa
.,TRBD1,TRBV7-9,TRBJ1-5,TGTGCCAGCAGCTTAGGAGCAGGGGGGAGCAATCAGCCCCAGCATTTT,CASSLGAGGSNQPQHF
.,.,TRBV18,TRBJ2-3,TGTGCCAGCTCACGGGGGATCACAGATACGCAGTATTTT,CASSRGITDTQYF
.,.,TRBV28,TRBJ2-5,TGTGCCAGCAGTTCCCGGGCAGAGACCCAGTACTTC,CASSSRAETQYF
.,.,TRBV18,TRBJ1-3,TGTGCCAGCTCACCGCAGGGGCTGTCTGGAAACACCATATATTTT,CASSPQGLSGNTIYF
few,.,TRBV29-1,TRBJ1-3,TGCAGCGTCACGAGTGGAAACACCATATATTTT,CSVTSGNTIYF
.,TRBD1,TRBV6-1,TRBJ2-7,TGTGCCAGCAGATCAAACAGGGGGGCCTACGAGCAGTACTTC,CASRSNRGAYEQYF
.,.,TRBV5-1,TRBJ2-7,TGCGCCAGCAGCTTGGGGACAGACCCCTTTTTTTCGAGGGATTACGAGCAGTACTTC,CASSLGTDPFFSRDYEQYF
.,.,TRBV27,TRBJ2-2,TGTGCCAGCAGTAAGGAGGCACGGGCCTTCAACACCGGGGAGCTGTTTTTT,CASSKEARAFNTGELFF
.,.,TRBV2,TRBJ1-1,TGTGCCAGCAGCGGGCAGGCGAACACTGAAGCTTTCTTT,CASSGQANTEAFF
.,TRBD1,TRBV12-5,TRBJ2-7,TGTGCTAGTGGTTTGGTGATCCGGGACAGCGTCCTGCAGCAGTACTTC,CASGLVIRDSVLQQYF
.,TRBD1,TRBV28,TRBJ2-7,TGTGCCAGCAGACCACGGACAGGGGCGTACGAGCAGTACTTC,CASRPRTGAYEQYF
once,.,TRBV19,TRBJ1-1,TGTGCCAGTAGGGACGGAGGGGTCTACACTGAAGCTTTCTTT,CASRDGGVYTEAFF
.,.,TRBV5-1,TRBJ2-3,TGCGCCAGCAGCTTGGAATTCGACAGGGGGCTTCCTAGCGGGAGTGCAGATACGCAGTATTTT,CASSLEFDRGLPSGSADTQYF
.,TRBD2,TRBV18,TRBJ2-7,TGTGCCAGCTCAAACCACGTGACGGGAGGCACCTACGAGCAGTACTTC,CASSNHVTGGTYEQYF
.,.,TRBV9,TRBJ2-1,TGTGCCAGCAGCGTAGCCTCCTACAATGAGCAGTTCTTC,CASSVASYNEQFF
.,.,TRBV7-9,TRBJ2-3,TGTGCCAGCAGCTTAGGTGCGGAATTAGATACGCAGTATTTT,CASSLGAELDTQYF
.,TRBD2,TRBV11-3,TRBJ2-2,TGTGCCAGCAGCTATACTTGGGGGAGGGGCACCGGGGAGCTGTTTTTT,CASSYTWGRGTGELFF
.,.,TRBV21-1,TRBJ1-2,TGTGCCAGCAGCCCACCGGGACAGGGGTCTATGGACACCTTC,CASSPPGQGSMDTF
.,.,TRBV7-2,TRBJ2-3,TGTGCCAGCAGCCCACAAACATACACAGATACGCAGTATTTT,CASSPQTYTDTQYF
.,.,TRBV5-6,TRBJ2-5,TGTGCCAGCAGCTTCCCGGTCTCGGCCTATTACCAAGAGACCCAGTACTTC,CASSFPVSAYYQETQYF
.,.,TRBV20-1,TRBJ2-3,TGCAGTGCTAGAATGGAAGATACGCAGTATTTT,CSARMEDTQYF
.,.,TRBV6-4,TRBJ1-1,TGTGCCAGCAGTGTAGAGGCGATCGGTAACACTGAAGCTTTCTTT,CASSVEAIGNTEAFF
.,.,TRBV9,TRBJ1-2,TGTGCCAGCAGCGTAGGGCAGGGAGGAGGGAACTATGGCTACACCTTC,CASSVGQGGGNYGYTF
.,.,TRBV19,TRBJ2-2,TGTGCCAGTAGTCTAGGGACTCCTCTGGGGGAGCTGTTTTTT,CASSLGTPLGELFF
.,.,TRBV4-1,TRBJ2-6,TGCGCCAGCAGCCAGCCTTTTGACCAAGGCTTTAGCTCTGGGGCCAACGTCCTGACTTTC,CASSQPFDQGFSSGANVLTF
.,.,TRBV20-1,TRBJ2-1,TGCAGCCCCAAGGGGGGATTCTTC,CSPKGGFF
.,.,TRBV18,TRBJ2-7,TGTGCCAGCTCACCACTTCTTCTTGGTCAGGGTGTCGACGAGCAGTACTTC,CASSPLLLGQGVDEQYF
.,.,TRBV9,TRBJ2-5,TGTGCCAGCAGCGTAGCTCGGACAGACTCCCGGGAGACCCAGTACTTC,CASSVARTDSRETQYF
.,.,TRBV5-1,TRBJ2-3,TGCGCCAGCAGCTTTGGGAGCACGGGACTGAGAAGCACAGATACGCAGTATTTT,CASSFGSTGLRSTDTQYF
once,.,TRBV7-9,TRBJ1-2,TGTGCCAGCAGCTTAAGAGGGGCGGGAGACTATGGCTACACCTTC,CASSLRGAGDYGYTF
.,.,TRBV5-4,TRBJ2-3,TGTGCCAGCAGCGTGGACCTTGGCGGGACAGATACGCAGTATTTT,CASSVDLGGTDTQYF
.,.,TRBV7-9,TRBJ1-2,TGTGCCAGCAGCCTCAAGGGCCCTTCGAATGCTGGCTACACCTTC,CASSLKGPSNAGYTF
.,TRBD2,TRBV28,TRBJ2-1,TGTGCCAGCAGTTTATATCTAGCGGGAATCAATGAGCAGTTCTTC,CASSLYLAGINEQFF
.,.,TRBV27,TRBJ2-6,TGTGCCACCGGGAGTCGAGGGGCCAACGTCCTGACTTTC,CATGSRGANVLTF
once,.,TRBV5-1,TRBJ1-5,TGCGCCAGCAGGGCATACAGGGGCAATCAGCCCCAGCATTTT,CASRAYRGNQPQHF
.,.,TRBV28,TRBJ2-1,TGTGCCAGCAGTACCACAGCGGACGATGAGCAGTTCTTC,CASSTTADDEQFF
.,.,TRBV28,TRBJ1-5,TGTGCCAGCAGTTTACCGGTGAATCAGCCCCAGCATTTT,CASSLPVNQPQHF
.,.,TRBV9,TRBJ2-1,TGTGCCAGCAGCCCGAGGGGGGACCAATACAATGAGCAGTTCTTC,CASSPRGDQYNEQFF
.,TRBD1,TRBV5-1,TRBJ2-5,TGCGCCAGCAGCTTAACAGGGGAAATGTACCAAGAGACCCAGTACTTC,CASSLTGEMYQETQYF
.,.,TRBV27,TRBJ2-6,TGTGCCAGCAGTTTATTTAAACTTCCCTCTGGGGCCAACGTCCTGACTTTC,CASSLFKLPSGANVLTF
.,.,TRBV28,TRBJ1-2,TGTGCCAGCAGTTTCCGAACAGAAATCTATGGCTACACCTTC,CASSFRTEIYGYTF
.,.,TRBV29-1,TRBJ1-1,TGCAGCGTTCAGTTACAGGAGAACACTGAAGCTTTCTTT,CSVQLQENTEAFF
few,TRBD2,TRBV5-1,TRBJ2-2,TGCGCCAGCAGCTTGGGACTAGCGGACACCGGGGAGCTGTTTTTT,CASSLGLADTGELFF
.,.,TRBV10-3,TRBJ2-1,TGTGCCACCCTGGACAACCACAATGAGCAGTTCTTC,CATLDNHNEQFF
.,.,TRBV11-2,TRBJ2-7,TGTGCCAGCAGCTTAGCGGGAGCGGTCTACGAGCAGTACTTC,CASSLAGAVYEQYF
.,.,TRBV6-5,TRBJ2-7,TGTGCCAGCAGTTATTCCCGGGGGAGAAACTCCTACGAGCAGTACTTC,CASSYSRGRNSYEQYF
.,.,TRBV18,TRBJ2-4,TGTGCCAGCTCAAGGACAGGGAGGGTAGCCAAAAACATTCAGTACTTC,CASSRTGRVAKNIQYF
.,.,TRBV6-1,TRBJ2-7,TGTGCCAGCAAAATGGCCGTGTGGTTGGAGCAGTACTTC,CASKMAVWLEQYF
.,.,TRBV25-1,TRBJ2-1,TGTGCCAGCAGACCGGGACTCCAACACAATGAGCAGTTCTTC,CASRPGLQHNEQFF
.,.,TRBV5-5,TRBJ1-1,TGTGCCAGCAGCTTGGTAAGGGGTGAAGCTTTCTTT,CASSLVRGEAFF
.,.,TRBV18,TRBJ2-5,TGTGCCAGCTCACCCGAGGGTAGTTTCCAAGAGACCCAGTACTTC,CASSPEGSFQETQYF